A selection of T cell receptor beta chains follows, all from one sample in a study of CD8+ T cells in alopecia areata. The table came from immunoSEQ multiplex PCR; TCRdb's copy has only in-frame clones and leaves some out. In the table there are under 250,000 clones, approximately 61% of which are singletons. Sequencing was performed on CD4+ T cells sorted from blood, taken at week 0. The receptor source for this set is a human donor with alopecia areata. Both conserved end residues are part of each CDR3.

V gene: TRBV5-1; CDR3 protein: CASSLKGTEAFF
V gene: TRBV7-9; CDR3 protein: CASLGTVNSYEQYF
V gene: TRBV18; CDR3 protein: CASSRERQETQYF
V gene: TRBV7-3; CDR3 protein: CASSWGTRDTQYF
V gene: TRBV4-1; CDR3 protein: CASSQVGERYNEQFF
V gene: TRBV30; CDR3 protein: CAWTKQGWRGSYEQYF
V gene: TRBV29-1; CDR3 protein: CSVSQLRGPSNEKLFF
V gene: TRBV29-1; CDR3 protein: CSARTEAKNIQYF
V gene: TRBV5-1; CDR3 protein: CASGPRSTDTQYF
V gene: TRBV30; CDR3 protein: CAWSRGQGRSGYTF
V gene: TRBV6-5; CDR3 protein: CASRPVDLPYEQYF
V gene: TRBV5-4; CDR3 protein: CASRPDLRVRRSTDTQYF
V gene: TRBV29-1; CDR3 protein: CSVRGQGPGYTF
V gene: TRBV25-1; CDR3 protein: CASTHGGLAGFNEQFF
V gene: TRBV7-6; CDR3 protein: CASSFDRVGYEQYF
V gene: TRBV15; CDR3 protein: CATSRGPSFTEAFF
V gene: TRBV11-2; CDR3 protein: CASSSGIYEQYF
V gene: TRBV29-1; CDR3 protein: CSGQGVEETQYF
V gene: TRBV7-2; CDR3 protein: CASSVGVTGANVLTF
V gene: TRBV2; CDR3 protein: CASRNPGGNEQFF
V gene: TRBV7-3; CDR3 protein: CASSLSYGQGYEQYF
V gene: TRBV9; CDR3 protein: CASSALGTGDEKLFF
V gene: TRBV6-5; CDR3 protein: CASSFGQSTRKEPQHF
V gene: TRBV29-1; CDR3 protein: CSAWGRTGGYEQYF
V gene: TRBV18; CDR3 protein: CASATTGNYGYTF
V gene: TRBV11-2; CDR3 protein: CASSPRLDTTEGAFF
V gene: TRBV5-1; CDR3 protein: CASSRNRDMNTEAFF